The 26 T cell receptor beta chains below come from one sample, sequenced in a study of vaccination and CD4 T cells after COVID-19. CD4+ T cells that had been cultured provided DNA sequenced with the Oncomine TCR Beta short-read assay. TCRdb reanalysed the PCR reads using MiXCR and keeps one entry per CDR3 protein. The repertoire holds about 12,000 distinct CDR3 sequences, with 70% to 80% as singletons. Treatment described: roughly 10-day PBMC culture with coronavirus spike peptide pools or control peptides (ViraFEST assay). For these TCRs, the target antigens are not known. Source material: CD4+ T cells from blood, cultured in vitro. The receptor set was obtained from a human donor who had recovered from COVID-19.

The V call is TRBV20-1, the J call TRBJ2-5; D not certain. CDR1 and CDR2 from the germline V gene are DFQATT and SNEGSKA (reference sequence). The CDR3 totals 13 residues. Between the trimmed V and J ends, which lost 6 bases and 1 base, there was a span of 12 bases. Written as DNA, the CDR3 is TGCAGTGCGCCGTTGGTGGGCCAAGAGACCCAGTACTTC. Residues: CSAPLVGQETQYF.

The rearrangement joins TRBV28 to TRBJ2-3; D not resolved. Germline CDR1 reads MDHEN; CDR2 reads SYDVKM. V lost 6 bases and J 0 bases, leaving 7 bases between the germline ends. The CDR3 consists of 13 residues. The CDR3 region is CASSVRSTDTQYF. As DNA, the CDR3 is TGTGCCAGCAGCGTCCGAAGCACAGATACGCAGTATTTT.

The chain carries TRBV2 and TRBJ2-7; D is ambiguous. Germline V gene lookup returns CDR1 SNHLY and CDR2 FYNNEI. The CDR3 is made up of 12 amino acids. V dropped 6 bases and J dropped 3 bases, with 9 bases sitting between them. The CDR3 reads CASSPDIYEQYF. CDR3 DNA: TGTGCCAGCAGCCCTGATATCTACGAGCAGTACTTC.

The J gene is TRBJ1-3, the V gene TRBV15; perhaps TRBD1 as D (6 bases). The CDR3 has 16 residues. Trimming pared 0 bases from V and 0 bases from J, leaving 9 bases between. Germline V gene sequence: CDR1 LNHNV, CDR2 YYDKDF (reference sequence). CDR3 bases: TGTGCCACCAGCAGAGACCCAGGGGCCTCTGGAAACACCATATATTTT. It is translated as CATSRDPGASGNTIYF.

The chain carries TRBV20-1 and TRBJ2-3, with TRBD2 identical over 10 bases. This CDR3 contains 17 residues. With V trimmed by 0 bases and J by 1 base, 7 bases remained unmatched. Germline values: CDR1 DFQATT, CDR2 SNEGSKA (reference sequence). DNA of the CDR3: TGCAGTGCTAGAGATCCAACGCTAGCGGGAGGCACAGATACGCAGTATTTT. Its protein is CSARDPTLAGGTDTQYF.

The J gene is TRBJ2-3, the V gene TRBV15; TRBD2 agrees at 8 bases. The V segment lost 8 bases and the J segment 6 bases; nucleotides outside the gene matches: 10. The germline CDR1 and CDR2 sequences are LNHNV and YYDKDF (reference sequence). There are 14 residues in the CDR3. Here the CDR3 reads CATGRGGWVDTQYF. The CDR3 bases are TGTGCCACCGGACGCGGGGGGTGGGTTGATACGCAGTATTTT.

The J gene is TRBJ2-5, the V gene TRBV20-1; TRBD1 matches 7 bases. Trimming took 5 bases from V and 6 from J; bases not matched to a gene: 9. The germline V gene encodes CDR1 DFQATT and CDR2 SNEGSKA (reference sequence). CDR3 size: 13 residues. CDR3 sequence: CSAGRQGKKTQYF. The CDR3 nucleotides read TGCAGTGCTGGTCGACAGGGTAAAAAGACCCAGTACTTC.

The chain links TRBV24-1 to TRBJ2-1; 7 bases line up with TRBD1. The CDR3 consists of 16 residues. CDR1 is KGHDR and CDR2 is SFDVKD in the germline V gene. Trimming took 1 base from V and 1 from J; bases not matched to a gene: 3. The CDR3 loop is CATSDFQGQSYNEQFF. CDR3 nucleotides: TGTGCCACCAGTGATTTTCAGGGACAGTCCTACAATGAGCAGTTCTTC.

The CDR3 reads CATSAGYGYTF. The CDR3 DNA follows: TGTGCCACCAGTGCTGGCTATGGCTACACCTTC. This chain joins TRBV24-1 and TRBJ1-2, with unresolved D. The germline V gene encodes CDR1 KGHDR and CDR2 SFDVKD. Trimming stripped 5 bases from V and 4 bases from J, with 4 bases between. The CDR3 has 11 residues.

The chain links TRBV19 to TRBJ1-3, with 7 positions matching TRBD1. Germline V gene sequence: CDR1 LNHDA, CDR2 SQIVND (reference sequence). The V segment lost 5 bases and the J segment 0 bases; nucleotides outside the gene matches: 7. The CDR3 covers 16 residues. As DNA, the CDR3 is TGTGCCAGTAGTCAAGGACAGGAGAACTCTGGAAACACCATATATTTT. This encodes CASSQGQENSGNTIYF.

The rearrangement links TRBV20-1 to TRBJ1-2, with D possibly matching TRBD1 (5 bases). The length of the CDR3 is 11 residues. The V and J ends lost 3 bases and 4 bases respectively, with 6 bases between them. Germline V gene sequence: CDR1 DFQATT, CDR2 SNEGSKA (reference sequence). The CDR3, as DNA: TGCAGTGCTAGCAGGGCCTATGGCTACACCTTC. Translation gives CSASRAYGYTF.

V usage is TRBV27 and J usage is TRBJ1-1, with D perhaps matching TRBD1 (6 bases). This CDR3 contains 14 residues. Trimming stripped 2 bases from V and 7 bases from J, with 14 bases between. The V gene's germline CDR1 is MNHEY and CDR2 SMNVEV (reference sequence). The CDR3 spells CASSLKRTALEAFF. CDR3 nucleotide sequence: TGTGCCAGCAGTTTAAAGAGGACAGCCCTTGAAGCTTTCTTT.

V usage is TRBV11-2 and J usage is TRBJ2-1, with a tentative D call TRBD2 (6 bases). Germline V gene lookup returns CDR1 SGHAT and CDR2 FQNNGV. The CDR3 contains 15 residues. The V and J ends lost 7 bases and 2 bases respectively, with 15 bases between them. This CDR3 reads CASTPVTSTYNEQFF. Written as DNA, the CDR3 is TGTGCCAGCACCCCGGTGACTAGTACCTACAATGAGCAGTTCTTC.

The chain recombines TRBV27 with TRBJ2-7; D might be TRBD1 (5 bases). This CDR3 has 14 amino acids. Trimming stripped 2 bases from V and 3 bases from J, with 11 bases between. CDR1 is MNHEY and CDR2 is SMNVEV in the germline V gene (reference sequence). In nucleotides, the CDR3 is TGTGCCAGCAGTTTAGATCTGGGGCTCTACGAGCAGTACTTC. Translation gives CASSLDLGLYEQYF.

The V gene is TRBV7-9, the J gene TRBJ2-4, with D perhaps matching TRBD2 (7 bases). The CDR3 runs to 17 residues. V was trimmed by 5 bases and J by 6 bases, leaving 23 bases between them. Germline CDR1 and CDR2: SEHNR and FQNEAQ (reference sequence). CDR3 loop: CASSRLGGRTSLNIQYF. The CDR3 DNA reads as TGTGCCAGCAGCCGCCTGGGGGGGCGCACGTCCCTAAACATTCAGTACTTC.

The gene calls are TRBV15 and TRBJ1-1; a weak D match, TRBD1 (5 bases). Germline V CDR1 and CDR2: LNHNV, YYDKDF (reference sequence). Trimming took off 6 bases at V and 3 bases at J, with 14 bases between the two ends. The CDR3 runs 14 residues. CDR3 amino acids: CATSPPGVYTEAFF. The DNA of the CDR3 is TGTGCCACCAGTCCTCCGGGGGTATACACTGAAGCTTTCTTT.

This sequence joins TRBV6-1 and TRBJ1-1; 7 bases map to TRBD1. CDR3 length: 12 amino acids. Germline-derived CDR1 and CDR2 are MNHNS and SASEGT. V shed 7 bases, J shed 4 bases, and the junction held 3 bases outside the gene matches. As DNA, the CDR3 is TGTGCCAGCAATGACAGGGCCACTGAAGCTTTCTTT. Protein sequence: CASNDRATEAFF.

The chain carries TRBV6-2 or TRBV6-3 and TRBJ2-2; 11 bases fit TRBD2. The germline CDR1 and CDR2 sequences are MNHEY and SVGEGT. The ends lost 6 bases at V and 6 bases at J; junction bases unmatched: 15. CDR3 length: 18 amino acids. CDR3 nucleotides: TGTGCCAGCAGCCTCCCGACTAGCGGGAAGAGTCTGGCCGGGGAGCTGTTTTTT. Amino acid sequence: CASSLPTSGKSLAGELFF.

The gene calls are TRBV15 and TRBJ1-6, with a tentative D call TRBD1 (6 bases). V was pared by 3 bases and J by 7 bases, with 13 bases between. CDR1 is LNHNV, CDR2 YYDKDF, per germline (reference sequence). The CDR3 contains 15 residues. Here the CDR3 DNA reads TGTGCCACCAGCAGGGGGGGGGCGGAAAATTCACCCCTCCACTTT. This gives the protein CATSRGGAENSPLHF.

V usage is TRBV27 and J usage is TRBJ1-1; no clear D gene. The ends were cut back, 6 bases at V and 0 bases at J, with 11 bases in the middle. This CDR3 contains 14 residues. Looked up from germline, CDR1 is MNHEY and CDR2 is SMNVEV (reference sequence). CDR3 nucleotides: TGTGCCAGCAGAAATGGAGTGGTGAACACTGAAGCTTTCTTT. It encodes CASRNGVVNTEAFF.

The genes are TRBV20-1 and TRBJ1-6; no clear D gene. Germline CDR1 is DFQATT and CDR2 is SNEGSKA (reference sequence). The CDR3 contains 13 residues. The CDR3 DNA is TGCATCGCTAATAGGGTTTGGAATTCACCCCTCCACTTT. Its translation: CIANRVWNSPLHF.

The chain couples TRBV29-1 to TRBJ2-1, with 15 bases aligning to TRBD2. Unmatched junction bases numbered 2, after V lost 7 bases and J lost 7 bases. There are 13 residues in the CDR3. Germline CDR1 is SQVTM and CDR2 is ANQGSEA. CDR3 nucleotide sequence: TGCAGCGGCGGACTAGCGGGAGGGAATGAGCAGTTCTTC. Its protein is CSGGLAGGNEQFF.

The chain joins TRBV9 to TRBJ2-7; TRBD2 matches 10 bases. The J segment lost 2 bases and the V segment lost 0 bases, leaving 8 bases of the junction unmatched. The V gene's germline CDR1 is SGDLS and CDR2 YYNGEE. This CDR3 contains 17 residues. The CDR3 region has the DNA TGTGCCAGCAGCGTAGGCACTAGCGGGAACCCGCCCTACGAGCAGTACTTC. This sequence encodes CASSVGTSGNPPYEQYF.

The chain joins TRBV2 to TRBJ2-1; 11 bases are a match to TRBD2. The CDR3 consists of 15 residues. V dropped 7 bases and J dropped 11; count of bases not matched to a gene: 13. Germline V gene sequence: CDR1 SNHLY, CDR2 FYNNEI. As DNA, the CDR3 is TGTGCCAGCACTGAGGTTAGGGCTAGCGGGAGGAAGCAGTTCTTC. It specifies CASTEVRASGRKQFF. The complete variable domain, with remaining parts taken from reference TRBV2 and TRBJ2-1, reads EPEVTQTPSHQVTQMGQEVILRCVPISNHLYFYWYRQILGQKVEFLVSFYNNEISEKSEIFDDQFSVERPDGSNFTLKIRSTKLEDSAMYFCASTEVRASGRKQFFGPGTRLTVL.

This rearrangement joins TRBV29-1 to TRBJ1-1, with 7 bases that match TRBD1. The germline V gene has CDR1 SQVTM and CDR2 ANQGSEA. The CDR3 contains 15 residues. V was clipped by 6 bases and J by 0 bases; unmatched bases: 10. The CDR3 DNA follows: TGCAGCGTCCCCGCAGGGGGGCTTATGAACACTGAAGCTTTCTTT. Protein product: CSVPAGGLMNTEAFF. Full variable domain (missing parts from reference TRBV29-1 and TRBJ1-1): SAVISQKPSRDICQRGTSLTIQCQVDSQVTMMFWYRQQPGQSLTLIATANQGSEATYESGFVIDKFPISRPNLTFSTLTVSNMSPEDSSIYLCSVPAGGLMNTEAFFGQGTRLTVV.

Comment on this clonotype: At one boundary the junction diverges from the germline segment, which might be a read error. J is TRBJ1-2 and V is TRBV7-7, with D possibly being TRBD1 (6 bases). This CDR3 is 19 amino acids long. Germline-derived CDR1 and CDR2 are SSHAT and FNYEAQ (reference sequence). CDR3 protein: CASTPLGAGAAVFRYGYTF. In nucleotides, the CDR3 is TGTGCTAGCACCCCCCTGGGCGCAGGGGCGGCCGTCTTTCGCTATGGCTACACCTTC. Full variable domain (outside the CDR3, taken from reference TRBV7-7 and TRBJ1-2): GAGVSQSPRYKVTKRGQDVTLRCDPISSHATLYWYQQALGQGPEFLTYFNYEAQPDKSGLPSDRFSAERPEGSISTLTIQRTEQRDSAMYRCASTPLGAGAAVFRYGYTFGSGTRLTVV.